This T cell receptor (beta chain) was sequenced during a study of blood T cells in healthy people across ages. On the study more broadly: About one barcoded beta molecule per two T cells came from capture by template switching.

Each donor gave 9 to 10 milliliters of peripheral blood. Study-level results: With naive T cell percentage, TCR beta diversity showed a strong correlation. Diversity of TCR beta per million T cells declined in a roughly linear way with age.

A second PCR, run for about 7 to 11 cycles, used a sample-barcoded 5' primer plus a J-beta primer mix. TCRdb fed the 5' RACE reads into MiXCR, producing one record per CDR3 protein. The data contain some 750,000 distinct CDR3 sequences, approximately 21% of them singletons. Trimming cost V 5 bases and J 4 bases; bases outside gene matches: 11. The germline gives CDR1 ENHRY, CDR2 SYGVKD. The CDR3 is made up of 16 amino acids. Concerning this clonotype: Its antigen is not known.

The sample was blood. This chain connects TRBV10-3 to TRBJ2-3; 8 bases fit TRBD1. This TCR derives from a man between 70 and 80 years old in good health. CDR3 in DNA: TGTGCCATCAGTACCTCGGACAGGGACAGCGCAGATACGCAGTATTTT. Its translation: CAISTSDRDSADTQYF.